A selection of T cell receptor beta chains follows, all from one sample in a study of response to subunit inactivated influenza vaccine. TCRdb independently ran MiXCR on the RT-PCR reads; one entry per CDR3 protein. The sample consists of 800,000 or so distinct CDR3 sequences, 21% of them appearing once. Sequenced material: PBMCs from blood, taken more than 4 days after vaccination. The receptors were sampled from a man in his forties or fifties who received an inactivated influenza vaccine. Both conserved end residues are part of each CDR3. Each record gives: V gene, CDR3 length, J gene, CDR3 protein.

V gene: TRBV12-3/TRBV12-4
CDR3 length: 12
J gene: TRBJ2-7
CDR3 protein: CDEGRQSYEQYF

V gene: TRBV27
CDR3 length: 15
J gene: TRBJ1-1
CDR3 protein: CASSFRPGEGTEAFF

V gene: TRBV20-1
CDR3 length: 15
J gene: TRBJ2-1
CDR3 protein: CSAEGYRDHYNEQFF

V gene: TRBV6-1
CDR3 length: 14
J gene: TRBJ1-2
CDR3 protein: CASRGTGANYGYTF

V gene: TRBV20-1
CDR3 length: 15
J gene: TRBJ1-4
CDR3 protein: CSARDHRGIVEKLFF

V gene: TRBV7-9
CDR3 length: 16
J gene: TRBJ1-5
CDR3 protein: CASSDFSGGADQPQHF

V gene: TRBV24-1
CDR3 length: 16
J gene: TRBJ2-5
CDR3 protein: CATSDLTSGGEETQYF

V gene: TRBV29-1
CDR3 length: 11
J gene: TRBJ1-2
CDR3 protein: CSVDGVYGYTF

V gene: TRBV6-1
CDR3 length: 14
J gene: TRBJ1-4
CDR3 protein: CASRPGTGEEKLFF

V gene: TRBV20-1
CDR3 length: 14
J gene: TRBJ1-5
CDR3 protein: CSAGQINSNQPQHF

V gene: TRBV19
CDR3 length: 14
J gene: TRBJ1-1
CDR3 protein: CASSINSVNTEAFF

V gene: TRBV4-3
CDR3 length: 16
J gene: TRBJ2-5
CDR3 protein: CASSQDYRRNQETQYF

V gene: TRBV5-1
CDR3 length: 18
J gene: TRBJ2-1
CDR3 protein: CASSSSSPILLSYNEQFF

V gene: TRBV7-7
CDR3 length: 14
J gene: TRBJ2-5
CDR3 protein: CASSRSGRGETQYF

V gene: TRBV6-2/TRBV6-3
CDR3 length: 14
J gene: TRBJ2-2
CDR3 protein: CASRPGLHTGELFF

V gene: TRBV10-3
CDR3 length: 15
J gene: TRBJ1-3
CDR3 protein: CAISERGAGGNTIYF

V gene: TRBV12-3/TRBV12-4
CDR3 length: 15
J gene: TRBJ1-2
CDR3 protein: CASSFHGQGARGYTF

V gene: TRBV15
CDR3 length: 20
J gene: TRBJ2-1
CDR3 protein: CATSREASGGFLWVYNEQFF

V gene: TRBV20-1
CDR3 length: 15
J gene: TRBJ2-2
CDR3 protein: CSARPSGLNTGELFF

V gene: TRBV5-1
CDR3 length: 14
J gene: TRBJ2-2
CDR3 protein: CASTTGTYTGELFF

V gene: TRBV5-1
CDR3 length: 15
J gene: TRBJ1-1
CDR3 protein: CASRERGTKNTEAFF

V gene: TRBV18
CDR3 length: 13
J gene: TRBJ1-1
CDR3 protein: CASSAGSNTEDFF

V gene: TRBV24-1
CDR3 length: 15
J gene: TRBJ1-2
CDR3 protein: CATRDRTPLGYGYTF

V gene: TRBV29-1
CDR3 length: 13
J gene: TRBJ2-7
CDR3 protein: CSVWWRVTGEQYF

V gene: TRBV28
CDR3 length: 16
J gene: TRBJ2-7
CDR3 protein: CASSLHRDRGEYEQYF

V gene: TRBV2
CDR3 length: 14
J gene: TRBJ2-1
CDR3 protein: CASNRQGSYNEQFF

V gene: TRBV12-3/TRBV12-4
CDR3 length: 14
J gene: TRBJ2-7
CDR3 protein: CASSLSGQAREQYF

V gene: TRBV20-1
CDR3 length: 15
J gene: TRBJ2-4
CDR3 protein: CSAPPGADVKNIQYF

V gene: TRBV5-6
CDR3 length: 15
J gene: TRBJ2-5
CDR3 protein: CASRGDRGRVETQYF

V gene: TRBV6-1
CDR3 length: 17
J gene: TRBJ2-6
CDR3 protein: CASSDLGIPSGANVLTF

V gene: TRBV27
CDR3 length: 19
J gene: TRBJ2-7
CDR3 protein: CASRPLGGREVPGLYEQYF

V gene: TRBV20-1
CDR3 length: 14
J gene: TRBJ2-7
CDR3 protein: CSARTASGSYEQYF

V gene: TRBV12-3/TRBV12-4
CDR3 length: 14
J gene: TRBJ2-1
CDR3 protein: CASSWLAKYNEQFF

V gene: TRBV5-1
CDR3 length: 14
J gene: TRBJ2-7
CDR3 protein: CASSLDVLDYEQYF

V gene: TRBV20-1
CDR3 length: 13
J gene: TRBJ2-7
CDR3 protein: CSANSGRSFEQYF

V gene: TRBV28
CDR3 length: 15
J gene: TRBJ2-7
CDR3 protein: CASSPPGTLSYEQYF

V gene: TRBV29-1
CDR3 length: 12
J gene: TRBJ2-7
CDR3 protein: CSVELATLRVVF

V gene: TRBV15
CDR3 length: 13
J gene: TRBJ2-5
CDR3 protein: CATKAPTQETQYF

V gene: TRBV20-1
CDR3 length: 17
J gene: TRBJ2-3
CDR3 protein: CSARENRDFSSTDTQYF

V gene: TRBV14
CDR3 length: 15
J gene: TRBJ2-3
CDR3 protein: CASSRIGLSTDTQYF

V gene: TRBV5-1
CDR3 length: 16
J gene: TRBJ1-1
CDR3 protein: CASSSGQGGVNTEAFF

V gene: TRBV12-3/TRBV12-4
CDR3 length: 14
J gene: TRBJ1-3
CDR3 protein: CASSRTYSGNTIYF

V gene: TRBV20-1
CDR3 length: 15
J gene: TRBJ1-3
CDR3 protein: CSARTQGAVGNTIYF

V gene: TRBV7-9
CDR3 length: 14
J gene: TRBJ2-2
CDR3 protein: CASSTGRLRGELFF

V gene: TRBV12-3/TRBV12-4
CDR3 length: 14
J gene: TRBJ1-2
CDR3 protein: CASSLSADSYGYTF

V gene: TRBV6-9
CDR3 length: 11
J gene: TRBJ1-5
CDR3 protein: CASSTSETQHF